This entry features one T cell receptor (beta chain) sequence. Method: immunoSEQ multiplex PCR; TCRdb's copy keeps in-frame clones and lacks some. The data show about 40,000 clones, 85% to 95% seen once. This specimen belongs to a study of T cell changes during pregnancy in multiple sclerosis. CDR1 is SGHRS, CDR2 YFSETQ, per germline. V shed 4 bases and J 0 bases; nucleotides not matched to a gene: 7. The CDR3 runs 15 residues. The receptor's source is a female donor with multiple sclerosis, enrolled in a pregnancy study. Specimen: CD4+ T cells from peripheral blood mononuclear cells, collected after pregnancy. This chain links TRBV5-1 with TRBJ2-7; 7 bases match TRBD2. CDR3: CASSREARSSYEQYF. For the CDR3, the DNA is TGCGCCAGCAGCCGGGAGGCCCGGAGCTCCTACGAGCAGTACTTC.